The T cell receptor beta chain described here comes from a study of T cell responses to AZD1222 COVID-19 vaccine. TCRdb keeps only in-frame clones here, not all; method: immunoSEQ multiplex PCR. Altogether around 97,000 clones are present, roughly 91% being singletons, with the ten largest covering under 60%. The CDR3 length is 15 residues. Germline CDR1 is SEHNR and CDR2 is FQNEAQ (reference sequence). The V and J ends lost 4 bases and 5 bases, in that order; junction bases with no gene match: 4. This rearrangement joins TRBV7-9 to TRBJ1-4; 10 nucleotides agree with TRBD1. The source is an adult in good health. The sequencing here drew on peripheral blood, taken on day 0 of AZD1222 vaccination. The CDR3 region is CASSSSGQGNEKLFF. CDR3 DNA sequence: TGTGCCAGCAGCTCTTCGGGACAGGGGAATGAAAAACTGTTTTTT.